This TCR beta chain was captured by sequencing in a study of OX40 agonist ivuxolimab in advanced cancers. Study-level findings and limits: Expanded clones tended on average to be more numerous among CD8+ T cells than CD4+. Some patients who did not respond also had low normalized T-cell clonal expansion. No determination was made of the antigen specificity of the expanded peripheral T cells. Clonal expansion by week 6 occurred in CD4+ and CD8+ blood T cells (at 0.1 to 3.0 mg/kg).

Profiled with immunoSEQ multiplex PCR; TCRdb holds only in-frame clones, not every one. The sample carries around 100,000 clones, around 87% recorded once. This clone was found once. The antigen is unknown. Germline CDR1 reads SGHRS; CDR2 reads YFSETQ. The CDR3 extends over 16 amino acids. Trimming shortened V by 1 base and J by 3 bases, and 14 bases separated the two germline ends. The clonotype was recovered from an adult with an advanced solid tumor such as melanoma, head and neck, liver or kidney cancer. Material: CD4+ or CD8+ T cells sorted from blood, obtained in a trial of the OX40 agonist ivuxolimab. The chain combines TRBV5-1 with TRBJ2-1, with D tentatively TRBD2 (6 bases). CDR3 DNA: TGCGCCAGCAGCTTGACAGCGGCCGGGGGCTACAATGAGCAGTTCTTC. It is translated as CASSLTAAGGYNEQFF.